This TCR beta chain was profiled in a study of T cell repertoires in cytomegalovirus infection. Overall study context: A matching HLA type, together with CMV infection, was signaled by public TCR beta signatures.

TCRdb re-derived calls from the reads in MiXCR, one entry per CDR3 protein. Here the sample spans some 320,000 distinct CDR3 sequences, 8% to 9.5% being singletons. Study-level points and caveats: Cumulated frequencies of public TCR beta families served to identify carriers of CMV plus the relevant HLA. The ex vivo response was dominated by HLA-C-restricted CMV-specific TCR beta clonotypes.

This clonotype showed up just a few times. Its antigen is as yet unknown. Trimming took 0 bases from V and 4 from J, leaving 10 bases between them. The CDR3 covers 14 residues. Germline CDR1 reads SGHTA; CDR2 reads FQGNSA. The source of this sequence is a human donor in good health (CMV status not recorded). Some clones in this sample may be carry-over from other donors' samples. This sequence joins TRBV7-2 and TRBJ2-7; D may be TRBD1 (5 bases). The specimen sequenced was PBMCs. In DNA form, the CDR3 reads TGTGCCAGCAGCTTAGCGATGGACACGTACGAGCAGTACTTC. Protein product: CASSLAMDTYEQYF.